The 32 T cell receptor beta chains below were found in one sample sequenced in a study of cytomegalovirus exposure and HLA in healthy donors. The PCR used 60 Vbeta and 13 Jbeta primers. TCRdb's table, derived via immunoSEQ multiplex PCR, lists solely in-frame clones and lacks some. The sample comprises approximately 200,000 clones, roughly 83% of which are singletons, and just over 1.4% rests with the top ten. The material sequenced was PBMCs. These receptors were taken from a girl between 10 and 17 years old in good health and CMV-seronegative.

The V and J genes are TRBV27 and TRBJ1-2; TRBD1 agrees at 7 bases. The V and J ends lost 5 bases and 2 bases, in that order; junction bases with no gene match: 8. Germline assignment: CDR1 MNHEY and CDR2 SMNVEV (reference sequence). The CDR3 spans 15 residues. The CDR3 loop is CASSQQGQLNYGYTF. For the CDR3, the DNA is TGTGCCAGCAGTCAACAGGGACAGCTAAACTATGGCTACACCTTC.

Regarding this clone: Other nucleotide sequences from this sample produce the same CDR3. This sequence joins TRBV6-5 and TRBJ2-5, with a tentative D call TRBD1 (5 bases). With 2 bases removed from V and 4 bases from J, the gap between germline ends came to 11 bases. CDR1 is MNHEY and CDR2 is SVGAGI in the germline V gene. The CDR3 runs to 14 residues. CDR3 sequence: CASSYNRPRETQYF. DNA for the CDR3: TGTGCCAGCAGTTACAACAGGCCTAGAGAGACCCAGTACTTC.

The rearrangement uses TRBV4-1 and TRBJ1-4; D might be TRBD1 (5 bases). This CDR3 region has 17 residues. V dropped 0 bases and J dropped 8 bases, with 19 bases sitting between them. The germline CDR1 and CDR2 sequences are MGHRA and YSYEKL. The CDR3 loop reads CASSQEGAGLGSEKLFF. CDR3 in DNA: TGCGCCAGCAGCCAAGAGGGCGCAGGGTTGGGTTCAGAAAAACTGTTTTTT.

The V and J genes are TRBV19 and TRBJ1-5; D gene uncertain. Per the germline V gene, CDR1 is LNHDA and CDR2 is SQIVND (reference sequence). V lost 5 bases to trimming and J lost 6 bases, with 17 bases between them. The CDR3 has 15 amino acids. The CDR3 coding sequence is TGTGCCAGTAGTTCGGGTAGGAGTAGAGGTCAGCCCCAGCATTTT. Its translation: CASSSGRSRGQPQHF.

The V and J genes are TRBV2 and TRBJ2-1; D uncertain. This CDR3 is 12 amino acids long. V was trimmed by 6 bases and J by 5 bases, leaving 8 bases between them. The germline CDR1 and CDR2 sequences are SNHLY and FYNNEI. In DNA form, the CDR3 reads TGTGCCAGCAGGCATACTGACAATGAGCAGTTCTTC. It is translated as CASRHTDNEQFF.

This sequence joins TRBV7-3 and TRBJ2-1; D is unclear. V gave up 1 base and J gave up 11 bases, with 12 bases separating them. This CDR3 spans 13 amino acids. CDR1 SGHTA and CDR2 FQGTGA come from the germline V gene. This CDR3 reads CASSLNSVTKQFF. Here the CDR3 DNA reads TGTGCCAGCAGCTTAAATTCCGTGACAAAGCAGTTCTTC.

The V and J genes are TRBV27 and TRBJ2-7, with 16 bases that match TRBD2. This CDR3 spans 19 amino acids. The germline V gene has CDR1 MNHEY and CDR2 SMNVEV (reference sequence). Trimming cost V 5 bases and J 3 bases; bases outside gene matches: 13. CDR3 region: CASSGGTSGGERAYYEQYF. Written as DNA, the CDR3 is TGTGCCAGCAGTGGGGGGACTAGCGGGGGGGAACGGGCTTACTACGAGCAGTACTTC.

The chain combines TRBV9 with TRBJ1-6; 10 bases align to TRBD1. Germline V gene data show CDR1 as SGDLS and CDR2 as YYNGEE. J gave up 2 bases and V 2 bases, and 7 bases lay outside the gene matches. The CDR3 length is 18 residues. The CDR3 DNA follows: TGTGCCAGCAGCGTGACAGGGGGCTATAGCGCCTATAATTCACCCCTCCACTTT. Protein sequence: CASSVTGGYSAYNSPLHF.

The chain is built from TRBV7-2 and TRBJ1-2, with 8 nucleotides matching TRBD1. The V gene's germline CDR1 is SGHTA and CDR2 FQGNSA. Trimming at V came to 8 bases and at J to 6 bases, leaving 5 bases not matched to a gene. CDR3 length equals 12 residues. The CDR3 reads CASARQGNGYTF. The CDR3 nucleotides are TGTGCCAGCGCCAGACAGGGGAATGGCTACACCTTC.

This clone was seen a single time. This rearrangement joins TRBV2 to TRBJ1-3; no definite D call. V was pared by 3 bases and J by 0 bases, with 6 bases between. Germline V gene sequence: CDR1 SNHLY, CDR2 FYNNEI. This CDR3 contains 14 residues. CDR3 residues: CASSDHSSGNTIYF. The CDR3 coding sequence is TGTGCCAGCAGTGACCACAGCTCTGGAAACACCATATATTTT.

The chain uses TRBV7-6 and TRBJ1-2, with no clear D. CDR3 length: 16 amino acids. V lost 0 bases, J lost 8 bases, and 19 bases lay in between. The germline V gene has CDR1 SGHVS and CDR2 FNYEAQ. CDR3 in amino acids: CASSLAPSGSMGGYTF. In DNA, the CDR3 is TGTGCCAGCAGCTTAGCCCCGTCGGGGTCGATGGGAGGCTACACCTTC.

J is TRBJ1-2 and V is TRBV9; D gene ambiguous. Trimming removed 1 base from V and 8 bases from J, with 9 bases in between. The germline CDR1 and CDR2 sequences are SGDLS and YYNGEE. The CDR3 contains 12 residues. CDR3 bases: TGTGCCAGCAGCGTACGGGATGGGGGCTACACCTTC. This encodes CASSVRDGGYTF.

The chain is built from TRBV28 and TRBJ1-2, with 8 nucleotides matching TRBD1. The germline gives CDR1 MDHEN, CDR2 SYDVKM. The CDR3 spans 14 residues. With 2 bases clipped from V and 4 bases from J, the junction kept 3 bases outside the gene matches. This chain's CDR3 is CASSLDRGGYGYTF. The CDR3 nucleotides read TGTGCCAGCAGTTTAGACAGGGGAGGCTATGGCTACACCTTC.

The V call is TRBV28, the J call TRBJ1-3, with 7 bases matching TRBD1. Per germline, CDR1 MDHEN and CDR2 SYDVKM. The CDR3 is 15 residues long. V lost 5 bases to trimming and J lost 0 bases; unmatched junction nucleotides: 4. CDR3 in amino acids: CASSPWDSSGNTIYF. CDR3 nucleotide sequence: TGTGCCAGCAGTCCATGGGACAGCTCTGGAAACACCATATATTTT.

This clone was seen only once. The genes are TRBV5-4 and TRBJ2-5; D not certain. The CDR3 contains 14 residues. Germline V CDR1 and CDR2: SGHNT, YYREEE (reference sequence). V was pared by 0 bases and J by 3 bases, with 9 bases between. The CDR3 DNA is TGTGCCAGCAGCTTGGCCGCTACCGAAGAGACCCAGTACTTC. Translated: CASSLAATEETQYF.

The genes are TRBV2 and TRBJ1-2, with TRBD1 matching 8 bases. The CDR3 runs 14 residues. V lost 6 bases, J lost 3 bases, and 6 bases stayed unmatched. Germline V gene sequence: CDR1 SNHLY, CDR2 FYNNEI. The CDR3 coding sequence is TGTGCCAGCAGAGTGGGGACAGGCCACTATGGCTACACCTTC. Translating it yields CASRVGTGHYGYTF.

As to this clone: Germline is not matched at one junction end, which may reflect a read error. The chain carries TRBV28 and TRBJ2-3, with 8 positions matching TRBD1. Per germline, CDR1 MDHEN and CDR2 SYDVKM. The CDR3 spans 13 residues. The CDR3 DNA follows: TGTGCCAGCAGCGCAGGGGGCACAAATACGCAGTATTTT. It is translated as CASSAGGTNTQYF. Filled out from reference TRBV28 and TRBJ2-3, the complete variable domain reads DVKVTQSSRYLVKRTGEKVFLECVQDMDHENMFWYRQDPGLGLRLIYFSYDVKMKEKGDIPEGYSVSREKKERFSLILESASTNQTSMYLCASSAGGTNTQYFGPGTRLTVL.

The gene calls are TRBV9 and TRBJ2-1, with no clear D. Germline CDR1 and CDR2: SGDLS and YYNGEE. V was clipped by 0 bases and J by 4 bases, with 11 bases between them. The CDR3 contains 15 residues. The CDR3 region is CASSVVAAPYNEQFF. In DNA form, the CDR3 reads TGTGCCAGCAGCGTAGTGGCGGCGCCTTACAATGAGCAGTTCTTC.

This clone was observed a single time. V usage is TRBV4-3 and J usage is TRBJ2-1; tentatively, D is TRBD1 (7 bases). V lost 1 base and J lost 5, with 15 bases in between. The CDR3 runs 16 residues. Germline V CDR1 and CDR2: LGHNA, YSLEER. The CDR3 protein is CASSQGRGLVDNEQFF. The CDR3 DNA is TGCGCCAGCAGCCAAGGGAGGGGGCTAGTTGACAATGAGCAGTTCTTC.

This clone was recorded a few times. The gene calls are TRBV5-4 and TRBJ1-5; the match to TRBD1 covers 8 bases. There are 15 residues in the CDR3. Germline CDR1 and CDR2: SGHNT and YYREEE (reference sequence). V lost 0 bases to trimming and J lost 5 bases; unmatched junction nucleotides: 4. As DNA, the CDR3 is TGTGCCAGCAGCTTGGATCAGGGGGCGTATCAGCCCCAGCATTTT. As protein: CASSLDQGAYQPQHF. Full variable domain (remainder filled in from reference TRBV5-4 and TRBJ1-5): ETGVTQSPTHLIKTRGQQVTLRCSSQSGHNTVSWYQQALGQGPQFIFQYYREEENGRGNFPPRFSGLQFPNYSSELNVNALELDDSALYLCASSLDQGAYQPQHFGDGTRLSIL.

This clone was recorded a few times. The chain couples TRBV6-1 to TRBJ1-1, with D possibly matching TRBD1 (6 bases). The germline V gene encodes CDR1 MNHNS and CDR2 SASEGT. This CDR3 contains 15 residues. V lost 6 bases and J 0 bases, leaving 14 bases between the germline ends. The CDR3 loop reads CASRGDRTVNTEAFF. The CDR3, as DNA: TGTGCCAGCAGGGGAGACAGGACGGTGAACACTGAAGCTTTCTTT.

On this clone: One end of the junction fails to match germline, which may point to a read error. J is TRBJ2-2 and V is TRBV19; TRBD1 agrees at 7 bases. The CDR3 sequence is 15 residues long. Germline V lookup: CDR1 LNHDA, CDR2 SQIVND (reference sequence). This chain's CDR3 is CASSVEDRSTGELFF. The CDR3 DNA is TGTGCCAGTAGTGTAGAGGACAGGAGCACCGGGGAGCTGTTTTTT. Using reference TRBV19 and TRBJ2-2 for the parts outside the CDR3, the full variable domain is DGGITQSPKYLFRKEGQNVTLSCEQNLNHDAMYWYRQDPGQGLRLIYYSQIVNDFQKGDIAEGYSVSREKKESFPLTVTSAQKNPTAFYLCASSVEDRSTGELFFGEGSRLTVL.

The table lists this clone with a count of one. The chain couples TRBV6-4 to TRBJ1-6, with 9 nucleotides matching TRBD1. CDR1 is MRHNA and CDR2 is SNTAGT in the germline V gene. With 2 bases clipped from V and 1 base from J, the junction kept 12 bases outside the gene matches. The CDR3 has 20 amino acids. Here the CDR3 reads CASSDIAGQGFGSYNSPLHF. Written as DNA, the CDR3 is TGTGCCAGCAGTGACATTGCCGGACAGGGGTTTGGTTCCTATAATTCACCCCTCCACTTT.

The chain couples TRBV28 to TRBJ1-6, with 9 positions matching TRBD1. Germline V lookup: CDR1 MDHEN, CDR2 SYDVKM. The CDR3 contains 14 residues. Trimming cost V 6 bases and J 9 bases; bases outside gene matches: 6. The CDR3 DNA sequence: TGTGCCAGCAGGTGGACAGGGGAAGGTTCACCCCTCCACTTT. Translating gives CASRWTGEGSPLHF.

The gene calls are TRBV14 and TRBJ1-1; D gene uncertain. Trimming cost V 0 bases and J 1 base, with 9 bases left between them. Germline V CDR1 and CDR2: SGHDN, FVKESK. There are 15 residues in the CDR3. For the CDR3, the DNA is TGTGCCAGCAGCCAAGATTTTGCAGGGAACACTGAAGCTTTCTTT. Its translation: CASSQDFAGNTEAFF.

V usage is TRBV10-3 and J usage is TRBJ2-7; D perhaps matches TRBD2 (5 bases). CDR1 and CDR2 from the germline V gene are ENHRY and SYGVKD. The CDR3 has 13 amino acids. V shed 4 bases and J shed 0 bases, with 7 bases lying between them. CDR3: CAISVGVSYEQYF. For the CDR3, the DNA is TGTGCCATCAGTGTCGGGGTCTCCTACGAGCAGTACTTC.

V and J are TRBV4-1 and TRBJ2-1; D possibly corresponds to TRBD2 (5 bases). V was trimmed by 6 bases and J by 5 bases, leaving 14 bases between them. There are 14 residues in the CDR3. Germline values: CDR1 MGHRA, CDR2 YSYEKL. The CDR3 loop is CASRLEKQHNEQFF. The CDR3 DNA is TGCGCCAGCAGACTAGAAAAACAACACAATGAGCAGTTCTTC.

The chain has TRBV30 and TRBJ2-7, with D possibly matching TRBD1 (6 bases). Germline V gives CDR1 GTSNPN, CDR2 SVGIG (reference sequence). This CDR3 contains 13 residues. With 3 bases removed from V and 1 base from J, the gap between germline ends came to 10 bases. CDR3 sequence reads: CAWSGDISYEQYF. The CDR3 DNA reads as TGTGCCTGGAGCGGGGACATATCCTACGAGCAGTACTTC.

V is TRBV18 and J is TRBJ2-7, with 12 bases aligning to TRBD2. CDR1 KGHSH and CDR2 LQKENI come from the germline V gene. The trim removed 2 bases at V and 5 bases at J, leaving 4 bases unmatched. The CDR3 contains 15 residues. CDR3 nucleotides: TGTGCCAGCTCACCAGGACTAGCGGGGCACCACGAGCAGTACTTC. Translation gives CASSPGLAGHHEQYF.

The V gene is TRBV30, the J gene TRBJ2-1; possible D gene TRBD1, 6 bases. The ends were cut back, 2 bases at V and 1 base at J, with 9 bases in the middle. CDR1 and CDR2 (germline): GTSNPN, SVGIG (reference sequence). CDR3 length: 14 amino acids. Written as DNA, the CDR3 is TGTGCCTGGAGTCTACAGGGTTCCTACAATGAGCAGTTCTTC. Residues: CAWSLQGSYNEQFF.

The chain employs TRBV6-1 and TRBJ1-6; D is possibly TRBD1 (6 bases). There are 14 residues in the CDR3. V was pared by 4 bases and J by 4 bases, with 8 bases between. The germline CDR1 and CDR2 sequences are MNHNS and SASEGT. This CDR3 is CASSGTAYNSPLHF. The CDR3 DNA sequence: TGTGCCAGCAGTGGGACAGCTTATAATTCACCCCTCCACTTT.

This chain connects TRBV6-6 to TRBJ2-1, with a tentative D call TRBD1 (5 bases). Looked up from germline, CDR1 is MNHNY and CDR2 is SVGAGI (reference sequence). This CDR3 spans 15 amino acids. Trimming removed 7 bases from V and 7 bases from J, with 20 bases in between. This CDR3 reads CASTMDKSGANEQFF. CDR3 bases: TGTGCCAGCACTATGGATAAGAGTGGGGCGAATGAGCAGTTCTTC.